Below, one T cell receptor (beta chain) is given with its context. The source of the sample is a study of pediatric ulcerative colitis. Study-wide background: Ulcerative colitis patients had pancolitis or left-sided colitis, with confirming histology.

Sequencing was at survey level. Assay: immunoSEQ multiplex PCR; the TCRdb copy retains only in-frame clones and omits some. In the table there are about 64,000 clones, approximately 87% of which are singletons. At colonoscopy, a blood sample was also collected. Sequencing was performed on blood. The TCR originated in a boy younger than 18 with severe ulcerative colitis.

Written as DNA, the CDR3 is TGTGCCTTTCCTTGGGGGAGCTATGGCTACACCTTC. Its translation is CAFPWGSYGYTF. The chain has TRBV30 and TRBJ1-2, with D perhaps matching TRBD1 (5 bases). This CDR3 has 12 residues. V lost 7 bases to trimming and J lost 4 bases, with 13 bases between them. In germline, CDR1 is GTSNPN, CDR2 SVGIG (reference sequence).